A single sample is the source of the 29 T cell receptor beta chains below, sequenced in a study of shared clonotypes between healthy human individuals. The repertoire was sequenced with immunoSEQ multiplex PCR; TCRdb's copy has only in-frame clones and lacks some. In the table there are about 2 million clones, approximately 94% of which are singletons. CD45RO-negative, CCR7-positively selected cells formed the naive CD8 fraction, excluding terminally differentiated effector memory CD45RA+ cells. Input material: naive CD8+ T cells sorted from blood. All receptors derive from a man younger than 30 in good health.

The rearrangement links TRBV5-6 to TRBJ2-3, with D possibly being TRBD1 or TRBD2 (5 bases each). Between the trimmed V and J ends, which lost 4 bases and 11 bases, there was a span of 26 bases. The CDR3 length is 16 residues. Germline V gene data show CDR1 as SGHDT and CDR2 as YYEEEE. Written as DNA, the CDR3 is TGTGCCAGCAGCGTACCTTTCGGGGCGGGCCCCGGTCTGCAGTATTTT. This encodes CASSVPFGAGPGLQYF.

This rearrangement joins TRBV7-6 to TRBJ1-4; TRBD1 might be the D (6 bases). Germline CDR1 is SGHVS and CDR2 is FNYEAQ. The length of the CDR3 is 16 residues. Trimming took 5 bases from V and 8 from J, leaving 21 bases between them. The CDR3 region has the DNA TGTGCCAGCAGCAACAACTACCTCAAGGGGGAAGAAAAACTGTTTTTT. This codes for CASSNNYLKGEEKLFF.

This clone was found once. CDR3: CASSLGNRGITGELFF. The CDR3 region has the DNA TGCGCCAGCAGCTTGGGCAACAGGGGAATCACCGGGGAGCTGTTTTTT. This chain connects TRBV5-1 to TRBJ2-2, with 7 bases aligning to TRBD1. V lost 0 bases, J lost 4 bases, and 6 bases stayed unmatched. This CDR3 spans 16 amino acids. CDR1 is SGHRS and CDR2 is YFSETQ in the germline V gene.

The chain joins TRBV5-1 to TRBJ1-1; the D gene is possibly TRBD1 (6 bases). The CDR3 consists of 18 residues. V lost 4 bases and J 1 base, leaving 23 bases between the germline ends. Germline assignment: CDR1 SGHRS and CDR2 YFSETQ. This chain's CDR3 is CASSPLPAVRTENTEAFF. DNA for the CDR3: TGCGCCAGCAGCCCATTACCGGCGGTTCGGACAGAGAACACTGAAGCTTTCTTT.

This chain connects TRBV28 to TRBJ2-3, with D perhaps TRBD2 (5 bases). V lost 3 bases and J 2 bases, leaving 15 bases between the germline ends. The germline CDR1 and CDR2 sequences are MDHEN and SYDVKM. This CDR3 contains 16 residues. The CDR3 protein is CASSFFERGYTDTQYF. The CDR3 DNA follows: TGTGCCAGCAGTTTTTTTGAACGGGGATACACAGATACGCAGTATTTT.

V usage is TRBV4-3 and J usage is TRBJ1-2; 8 bases are a match to TRBD1. V lost 4 bases and J lost 2; bases outside the gene matches: 6. This CDR3 has 15 residues. The V gene's germline CDR1 is LGHNA and CDR2 YSLEER. Here the CDR3 reads CASSPTRTGNYGYTF. DNA for the CDR3: TGCGCCAGCAGCCCAACCCGGACAGGGAACTATGGCTACACCTTC.

This clone was counted only a few times. The CDR3 spells CASSLVNSPLHF. The CDR3 DNA reads TGTGCCAGCAGTTTAGTCAATTCACCCCTCCACTTT. The rearrangement links TRBV28 to TRBJ1-6; D is uncertain. Between the trimmed V and J ends, which lost 2 bases and 7 bases, there was a span of 3 bases. Looked up from germline, CDR1 is MDHEN and CDR2 is SYDVKM. This CDR3 has 12 residues.

The chain employs TRBV7-9 and TRBJ1-3; D gene unclear. The germline V and J ends were trimmed by 2 bases and 4 bases, with 9 bases remaining between them. Germline CDR1 SEHNR, CDR2 FQNEAQ (reference sequence). This CDR3 region has 14 residues. DNA of the CDR3: TGTGCCAGCAGCTTATTGGGCTCGGGAAACACCATATATTTT. Protein: CASSLLGSGNTIYF.

The V call is TRBV29-1, the J call TRBJ2-1, with a weak D call TRBD2 (6 bases). Germline V gene lookup returns CDR1 SQVTM and CDR2 ANQGSEA. The CDR3 is 14 amino acids. V was pared by 4 bases and J by 5 bases, with 15 bases between. The DNA of the CDR3 is TGCAGCGTTGTTGGGGGGAGGACTAACAATGAGCAGTTCTTC. It encodes CSVVGGRTNNEQFF.

This rearrangement joins TRBV16 to TRBJ2-7; 11 bases are shared with TRBD1. Germline CDR1 is KGHSY and CDR2 is FQNENV. The CDR3 consists of 14 residues. The V segment lost 4 bases and the J segment 4 bases; nucleotides outside the gene matches: 3. CDR3 coding DNA: TGTGCCAGCAGCCCCGGGACAGGGGGTTACGAGCAGTACTTC. This codes for CASSPGTGGYEQYF.

The V call is TRBV6-5, the J call TRBJ2-5; 8 nucleotides align to TRBD1. The J segment lost 3 bases and the V segment lost 2 bases, leaving 5 bases of the junction unmatched. The CDR3 runs to 15 residues. Per the germline V gene, CDR1 is MNHEY and CDR2 is SVGAGI. In DNA, the CDR3 is TGTGCCAGCAGTTACGGACAGGGAGTAGAAGAGACCCAGTACTTC. It is translated as CASSYGQGVEETQYF.

The genes are TRBV4-3 and TRBJ2-7; unclear D gene. This CDR3 is built from 14 residues. V was pared by 0 bases and J by 0 bases, with 6 bases between. Germline CDR1 LGHNA, CDR2 YSLEER. The CDR3 nucleotides are TGCGCCAGCAGCCAAGAGTGGGACTCCTACGAGCAGTACTTC. Translating gives CASSQEWDSYEQYF.

The gene calls are TRBV5-1 and TRBJ2-5; 9 bases map to TRBD2. The CDR3 sequence is 16 residues long. In germline, CDR1 is SGHRS, CDR2 YFSETQ. J was trimmed by 4 bases and V by 6 bases; bases with no gene match: 13. The CDR3 is CASTFHRGGALETQYF. The DNA of the CDR3 is TGCGCCAGCACCTTCCATCGCGGGGGGGCCCTAGAGACCCAGTACTTC.

This clone has only one observation. The chain recombines TRBV10-3 with TRBJ1-2; TRBD1 might be the D (6 bases). The germline V gene encodes CDR1 ENHRY and CDR2 SYGVKD. This CDR3 region has 13 residues. V dropped 10 bases and J dropped 4 bases, with 16 bases sitting between them. The CDR3 DNA reads as TGTGCCAGCTCAGGTGGGGACACCTATGGCTACACCTTC. It encodes CASSGGDTYGYTF.

Details on this clone: The sample carries other DNA sequences with the same CDR3. The chain recombines TRBV5-4 with TRBJ2-1; D gene unclear. This CDR3 region has 12 residues. The V and J ends lost 0 bases and 7 bases respectively, with 5 bases between them. Germline CDR1 reads SGHNT; CDR2 reads YYREEE (reference sequence). In DNA, the CDR3 is TGTGCCAGCAGCTTGGTGCTAAATGAGCAGTTCTTC. Protein product: CASSLVLNEQFF.

The CDR3 reads CSVEGDRETEAFF. In DNA, the CDR3 is TGCAGCGTTGAAGGGGACAGGGAAACTGAAGCTTTCTTT. The chain is built from TRBV29-1 and TRBJ1-1; 9 nucleotides agree with TRBD1. The germline gives CDR1 SQVTM, CDR2 ANQGSEA. The V segment lost 1 base and the J segment 5 bases; nucleotides outside the gene matches: 2. The length of the CDR3 is 13 residues.

V is TRBV11-2 and J is TRBJ2-5; 8 nucleotides align to TRBD1. Germline CDR1 reads SGHAT; CDR2 reads FQNNGV. This CDR3 spans 15 amino acids. V lost 1 base to trimming and J lost 4 bases; unmatched junction nucleotides: 5. CDR3 amino acids: CASSLVVGTGETQYF. In DNA form, the CDR3 reads TGTGCCAGCAGCTTAGTTGTGGGGACAGGAGAGACCCAGTACTTC.

The gene calls are TRBV6-5 and TRBJ2-1; TRBD2 agrees at 8 bases. Germline-derived CDR1 and CDR2 are MNHEY and SVGAGI. The CDR3 spans 15 residues. The J segment lost 7 bases and the V segment lost 6 bases, leaving 11 bases of the junction unmatched. CDR3 amino acids: CASSPSREGLNEQFF. Written as DNA, the CDR3 is TGTGCCAGCAGCCCCTCCCGGGAGGGCCTAAATGAGCAGTTCTTC.

This clone was counted once. Other nucleotide sequences in the sample specify the same CDR3. This rearrangement joins TRBV28 to TRBJ1-1; tentative D call: TRBD1 (5 bases). The CDR3 is 14 amino acids. V lost 2 bases and J lost 5, with 12 bases in between. Per the germline V gene, CDR1 is MDHEN and CDR2 is SYDVKM. CDR3 nucleotide sequence: TGTGCCAGCAGTTTAACGGGGGTCGGGACTGAAGCTTTCTTT. It yields the protein CASSLTGVGTEAFF.

The chain has TRBV6-6 and TRBJ1-2, with D unresolved. The V end was cut by 10 bases, the J end by 4 bases, with 13 bases between. The germline CDR1 and CDR2 sequences are MNHNY and SVGAGI (reference sequence). This CDR3 is 12 amino acids long. The CDR3 coding sequence is TGTGCCATCTTCCTTTCGATCTATGGCTACACCTTC. Protein sequence: CAIFLSIYGYTF.

Details on this clone: The sample carries other DNA sequences with the same CDR3. The chain couples TRBV10-3 to TRBJ2-7; 9 nucleotides line up with TRBD1. The CDR3 sequence is 13 residues long. Germline CDR1 ENHRY, CDR2 SYGVKD. J was trimmed by 3 bases and V by 6 bases; bases with no gene match: 3. The CDR3 loop reads CAISEGQGYEQYF. The CDR3 DNA reads as TGTGCCATCAGCGAGGGACAGGGCTACGAGCAGTACTTC.

This chain joins TRBV5-5 and TRBJ2-7; tentatively, D is TRBD2 (6 bases). Trimming cost V 4 bases and J 1 base, with 9 bases left between them. Germline V gives CDR1 SGHKS, CDR2 YYEKEE (reference sequence). The CDR3 is 13 amino acids. CDR3 sequence (DNA): TGTGCCAGCAGCCAGGGACTTTCCTACGAGCAGTACTTC. Amino acids: CASSQGLSYEQYF.

The CDR3 nucleotides are TGTGCCAGCAGCTCTCCGATAGCGAAAGCCTACGAGCAGTACTTC. Translating it yields CASSSPIAKAYEQYF. The chain joins TRBV7-9 to TRBJ2-7, with a possible D match to TRBD2 (5 bases). This CDR3 spans 15 amino acids. From germline, CDR1 is SEHNR and CDR2 FQNEAQ (reference sequence). V lost 4 bases and J lost 2, with 15 bases in between.

The J gene is TRBJ1-6, the V gene TRBV5-5, with a weak D call TRBD1 (5 bases). V was pared by 2 bases and J by 13 bases, with 19 bases between. CDR3 length equals 15 residues. The germline V gene encodes CDR1 SGHKS and CDR2 YYEKEE (reference sequence). CDR3 in DNA: TGTGCCAGCAGCTTAGGAGGTGGACAAACGACGCCCCTCCACTTT. It codes for CASSLGGGQTTPLHF.

The V gene is TRBV6-5, the J gene TRBJ2-7; D remains unclear. Germline CDR1 and CDR2: MNHEY and SVGAGI. CDR3 length: 15 residues. V gave up 5 bases and J gave up 4 bases, with 18 bases separating them. In DNA, the CDR3 is TGTGCCAGCAGTACCCTTCTGGACGGAAAATACGAGCAGTACTTC. Translation: CASSTLLDGKYEQYF.

The gene calls are TRBV9 and TRBJ2-1; 11 nucleotides agree with TRBD1. There are 17 residues in the CDR3. The germline gives CDR1 SGDLS, CDR2 YYNGEE. V shed 2 bases, J shed 4 bases, and the junction held 8 bases outside the gene matches. The CDR3 region is CASSVIRDRGSYNEQFF. CDR3 nucleotide sequence: TGTGCCAGCAGCGTGATCCGGGACAGGGGGTCTTACAATGAGCAGTTCTTC.

The chain carries TRBV27 and TRBJ1-2, with D uncertain. Germline CDR1 and CDR2: MNHEY and SMNVEV (reference sequence). This CDR3 comprises 13 residues. V lost 3 bases to trimming and J lost 7 bases, with 12 bases between them. The CDR3 spells CASSLGSGPGYTF. In DNA form, the CDR3 reads TGTGCCAGCAGTTTGGGGTCTGGGCCTGGCTACACCTTC.

This clone has a single count. The chain combines TRBV6-1 with TRBJ2-7; unclear D gene. V was clipped by 1 base and J by 5 bases, with 6 bases between them. The CDR3 covers 12 residues. Looked up from germline, CDR1 is MNHNS and CDR2 is SASEGT. The CDR3, as DNA: TGTGCCAGCAGTGAAGAAAGGGACGAGCAGTACTTC. Translation: CASSEERDEQYF.

V gene TRBV29-1 combines with J gene TRBJ2-2; D unresolved. Trimming removed 7 bases from V and 0 bases from J, with 9 bases in between. Per germline, CDR1 SQVTM and CDR2 ANQGSEA. The CDR3 runs to 13 residues. CDR3 nucleotide sequence: TGCAGCGCCTTCAGCGCGAACACCGGGGAGCTGTTTTTT. Translating gives CSAFSANTGELFF.